This T cell receptor (beta chain) was sequenced during a study of CD8+ T cells in alopecia areata. Study-wide points: Many expanded lesional clones persisted during tofacitinib (in both scalp and blood). Normal-skin resident alphabeta T cells also appear among scalp sample sequences.

Of note for this clone: Its antigen is not known.

The ends lost 4 bases at V and 6 bases at J; junction bases unmatched: 2. There are 13 residues in the CDR3. Germline V gene data show CDR1 as SGHRS and CDR2 as YFSETQ. The authors extracted RNA and reverse transcribed it into cDNA as the sequencing template. Clones were sequenced by immunoSEQ multiplex PCR, and TCRdb holds only the in-frame ones, with some missing. The sample lists a few hundred thousand clones; around 43% were seen once. The sample's treatment: oral pan-JAK inhibitor, 5-10 mg twice daily. Both peripheral blood and punch biopsies of lesional scalp skin were obtained from patients who had alopecia areata.

Sample: CD4+ T cells sorted from blood, taken at approximately week 36, from a patient treated with tofacitinib. This chain uses TRBV5-1 with TRBJ2-1, with TRBD1 matching over 9 bases. This clonotype originated in a human donor with alopecia areata. CDR3 sequence: CASSEQGANEQFF. DNA for the CDR3: TGCGCCAGCAGCGAACAGGGGGCCAATGAGCAGTTCTTC.